Shown below are 25 T cell receptor beta chains from a single sample sequenced in a study of radiotherapy plus CTLA-4 blockade in lung cancer. The assay was immunoSEQ multiplex PCR, and TCRdb's table has in-frame clones only and misses some. The repertoire holds 75,000 to 80,000 clones, with approximately 86% as singletons. Here the sequenced sample was peripheral blood, taken from a patient treated with radiotherapy plus ipilimumab. Receptor source: a human donor with non-small cell lung cancer who had stable disease on radiotherapy plus ipilimumab.

The chain has TRBV6-5 and TRBJ2-4; D gene unclear. CDR1 is MNHEY, CDR2 SVGAGI, per germline. The CDR3 contains 13 residues. V lost 6 bases and J 4 bases, leaving 10 bases between the germline ends. The CDR3 loop is CASSVDGKNIQYF. CDR3 bases: TGTGCCAGCAGCGTAGACGGAAAAAACATTCAGTACTTC.

This chain links TRBV13 with TRBJ1-1, with D possibly matching TRBD1 (6 bases). The CDR3 contains 13 residues. Germline assignment: CDR1 PRHDT and CDR2 FYEKMQ (reference sequence). Trimming shortened V by 5 bases and J by 4 bases, and 11 bases separated the two germline ends. The CDR3 DNA sequence: TGTGCCAGCAGCCCGAGGGGGAGCACTGAAGCTTTCTTT. Translated: CASSPRGSTEAFF.

This chain connects TRBV6-1 to TRBJ2-2; D possibly matches TRBD1 or TRBD2 (6 bases each). Germline values: CDR1 MNHNS, CDR2 SASEGT. The CDR3 runs 17 residues. V dropped 3 bases and J dropped 4 bases, with 18 bases sitting between them. CDR3 bases: TGTGCCAGCAGTGAGGGTTGGGGTAGGGGGGTCACCGGGGAGCTGTTTTTT. Amino acids: CASSEGWGRGVTGELFF.

This chain links TRBV11-3 with TRBJ1-1; possibly TRBD1 for D (6 bases). V was trimmed by 4 bases and J by 5 bases, leaving 17 bases between them. Germline CDR1 SGHNT, CDR2 YENEEA. The CDR3 sequence is 15 residues long. The CDR3 sequence is CASSSPGAGRTEAFF. CDR3 nucleotides: TGTGCCAGCAGCTCTCCAGGGGCGGGGAGGACTGAAGCTTTCTTT.

This clone appeared once. The rearrangement uses TRBV5-4 and TRBJ2-1; the D is unclear. This CDR3 is built from 14 residues. CDR1 and CDR2 (germline): SGHNT, YYREEE (reference sequence). V gave up 0 bases and J gave up 6 bases, with 10 bases separating them. The CDR3 region is CASSLGPPVNEQFF. The CDR3 DNA reads TGTGCCAGCAGCTTGGGCCCCCCTGTCAATGAGCAGTTCTTC.

This chain connects TRBV2 to TRBJ1-1; D unclear. The CDR3 loop spans 15 amino acids. The germline V gene encodes CDR1 SNHLY and CDR2 FYNNEI. V was trimmed by 0 bases and J by 0 bases, leaving 8 bases between them. The CDR3 protein is CASSEAGRLNTEAFF. CDR3 in DNA: TGTGCCAGCAGTGAAGCTGGACGCCTGAACACTGAAGCTTTCTTT.

The chain uses TRBV7-3 and TRBJ2-3; 11 bases align to TRBD2. The CDR3 has 16 amino acids. Germline V lookup: CDR1 SGHTA, CDR2 FQGTGA. The V segment lost 4 bases and the J segment 5 bases; nucleotides outside the gene matches: 8. This chain's CDR3 is CASSSVAGGARDTQYF. CDR3 in DNA: TGTGCCAGCAGCTCCGTAGCGGGGGGGGCGAGAGATACGCAGTATTTT. The full variable domain, in which reference TRBV7-3 and TRBJ2-3 provide the parts outside the CDR3, is GAGVSQTPSNKVTEKGKYVELRCDPISGHTALYWYRQSLGQGPEFLIYFQGTGAADDSGLPNDRFFAVRPEGSVSTLKIQRTERGDSAVYLCASSSVAGGARDTQYFGPGTRLTVL.

This clone appeared once. The chain joins TRBV6-1 to TRBJ1-3, with a weak D call TRBD1 (6 bases). Trimming cost V 1 base and J 0 bases, with 7 bases left between them. Germline V lookup: CDR1 MNHNS, CDR2 SASEGT. This CDR3 contains 15 residues. The CDR3 spells CASSEEQGSGNTIYF. CDR3 nucleotides: TGTGCCAGCAGTGAAGAACAGGGCTCTGGAAACACCATATATTTT.

The chain has TRBV7-3 and TRBJ2-1; 11 bases are shared with TRBD2. The CDR3 is 16 residues long. J was trimmed by 5 bases and V by 0 bases; bases with no gene match: 3. The germline V gene has CDR1 SGHTA and CDR2 FQGTGA. The chain's CDR3 is CASSLTPGLADNEQFF. The CDR3 DNA follows: TGTGCCAGCAGCTTAACGCCGGGACTAGCGGACAATGAGCAGTTCTTC.

This clone was recorded only once. The chain couples TRBV7-3 to TRBJ2-3; perhaps D is TRBD1 or TRBD2 (5 bases each). This CDR3 comprises 14 residues. Trimming pared 2 bases from V and 6 bases from J, leaving 12 bases between. The germline V gene encodes CDR1 SGHTA and CDR2 FQGTGA. Written as DNA, the CDR3 is TGTGCCAGCAGCTTAGATGGGACGGTGGATACGCAGTATTTT. It is translated as CASSLDGTVDTQYF. The complete variable domain, with remaining parts taken from reference TRBV7-3 and TRBJ2-3, reads GAGVSQTPSNKVTEKGKYVELRCDPISGHTALYWYRQSLGQGPEFLIYFQGTGAADDSGLPNDRFFAVRPEGSVSTLKIQRTERGDSAVYLCASSLDGTVDTQYFGPGTRLTVL.

The genes are TRBV27 and TRBJ2-1, with D possibly matching TRBD1 (6 bases). This CDR3 has 15 residues. Germline CDR1 and CDR2: MNHEY and SMNVEV (reference sequence). V was clipped by 3 bases and J by 1 base, with 10 bases between them. The CDR3 reads CASSLTQGSYNEQFF. In DNA, the CDR3 is TGTGCCAGCAGTTTGACCCAGGGGTCCTACAATGAGCAGTTCTTC.

Only one count was recorded for this clone. V usage is TRBV27 and J usage is TRBJ2-4; 7 bases line up with TRBD1. Germline values: CDR1 MNHEY, CDR2 SMNVEV (reference sequence). Trimming cost V 4 bases and J 8 bases; bases outside gene matches: 14. The CDR3 totals 16 residues. DNA of the CDR3: TGTGCCAGCAGTTCGGGGACACCCACTCAGGGGGACATTCAGTACTTC. Encoded protein: CASSSGTPTQGDIQYF.

This chain joins TRBV19 and TRBJ1-4; 7 bases agree with TRBD1. The V segment lost 7 bases and the J segment 8 bases; nucleotides outside the gene matches: 10. CDR3 length equals 14 residues. Germline CDR1 LNHDA, CDR2 SQIVND (reference sequence). In DNA form, the CDR3 reads TGTGCCAGTAAAACGACAGGGTTGGGAGAAAAACTGTTTTTT. This codes for CASKTTGLGEKLFF.

Regarding this clone: This sample includes further DNA sequences coding for the same CDR3. The chain employs TRBV2 and TRBJ2-3; 11 bases fit TRBD2. This CDR3 has 16 amino acids. Unmatched junction bases numbered 9, after V lost 4 bases and J lost 6 bases. Germline CDR1 SNHLY, CDR2 FYNNEI. The CDR3: CASSGGLAEHGDTQYF. In nucleotides, the CDR3 is TGTGCCAGCAGTGGGGGACTAGCGGAGCATGGGGATACGCAGTATTTT. The full variable domain, its missing parts supplied by reference TRBV2 and TRBJ2-3, is EPEVTQTPSHQVTQMGQEVILRCVPISNHLYFYWYRQILGQKVEFLVSFYNNEISEKSEIFDDQFSVERPDGSNFTLKIRSTKLEDSAMYFCASSGGLAEHGDTQYFGPGTRLTVL.

The J gene is TRBJ2-1, the V gene TRBV19, with a possible D match to TRBD2 (6 bases). CDR3 length equals 13 residues. The germline V and J ends were trimmed by 7 bases and 10 bases, with 17 bases remaining between them. Germline V lookup: CDR1 LNHDA, CDR2 SQIVND (reference sequence). CDR3 in amino acids: CASTLGRGDEQFF. The CDR3 DNA is TGTGCCAGTACCCTCGGGAGAGGGGACGAGCAGTTCTTC.

This chain connects TRBV7-7 to TRBJ1-3; D gene uncertain. Deletions cut 5 bases from V and 1 base from J, with 12 bases between. The germline V gene has CDR1 SSHAT and CDR2 FNYEAQ (reference sequence). The CDR3 has 15 residues. In DNA form, the CDR3 reads TGTGCCAGCAGCCGCAGCCCGGGATCTGGAAACACCATATATTTT. Its translation: CASSRSPGSGNTIYF. The full variable domain, its missing parts supplied by reference TRBV7-7 and TRBJ1-3, is GAGVSQSPRYKVTKRGQDVTLRCDPISSHATLYWYQQALGQGPEFLTYFNYEAQPDKSGLPSDRFSAERPEGSISTLTIQRTEQRDSAMYRCASSRSPGSGNTIYFGEGSWLTVV.

The rearrangement joins TRBV6-1 to TRBJ2-2; D is undetermined. Germline CDR1 reads MNHNS; CDR2 reads SASEGT. Deletions cut 11 bases from V and 1 base from J, with 8 bases between. This CDR3 has 12 residues. CDR3 residues: CAGHRNTGELFF. Here the CDR3 DNA reads TGTGCCGGCCACAGGAACACCGGGGAGCTGTTTTTT.

The V call is TRBV6-1, the J call TRBJ1-5; 8 nucleotides agree with TRBD1. Germline V CDR1 and CDR2: MNHNS, SASEGT. J lost 10 bases, V lost 6 bases, and 8 bases had no gene match. CDR3 length: 13 residues. The CDR3 spells CASRLGTGQPQHF. The CDR3, as DNA: TGTGCCAGCAGGTTGGGGACAGGCCAACCCCAGCATTTT.

This sequence joins TRBV18 and TRBJ2-4; TRBD2 is a possible D gene (5 bases). Between the trimmed V and J ends, which lost 6 bases and 0 bases, there was a span of 12 bases. Germline CDR1 reads KGHSH; CDR2 reads LQKENI. CDR3 length: 15 residues. This CDR3 reads CASSPGNLAKNIQYF. The CDR3 nucleotides read TGTGCCAGCTCCCCCGGGAACCTAGCCAAAAACATTCAGTACTTC.

The V and J genes are TRBV7-9 and TRBJ2-1, with D tentatively TRBD2 (7 bases). The germline V gene encodes CDR1 SEHNR and CDR2 FQNEAQ (reference sequence). CDR3 length: 15 residues. V dropped 5 bases and J dropped 2 bases, with 13 bases sitting between them. The CDR3 spells CASSPRGGTYNEQFF. DNA for the CDR3: TGTGCCAGCAGCCCTAGGGGGGGAACCTACAATGAGCAGTTCTTC.

The rearrangement links TRBV28 to TRBJ1-2; 10 bases are shared with TRBD1. The CDR3 spans 15 residues. The germline gives CDR1 MDHEN, CDR2 SYDVKM. The ends lost 5 bases at V and 7 bases at J; junction bases unmatched: 10. Here the CDR3 reads CASSAPGTGVGGYTF. The CDR3 DNA is TGTGCCAGCAGTGCCCCCGGGACAGGGGTAGGTGGCTACACCTTC.

The gene calls are TRBV7-8 and TRBJ2-5, with TRBD1 matching over 7 bases. CDR1 is SGHVS and CDR2 is FQNEAQ in the germline V gene. Trimming at V came to 6 bases and at J to 1 base, leaving 2 bases not matched to a gene. The CDR3 totals 13 residues. The CDR3 bases are TGTGCCAGCAGTTGGGACAGCCAAGAGACCCAGTACTTC. It codes for CASSWDSQETQYF.

The rearrangement links TRBV9 to TRBJ2-7; the match to TRBD1 covers 7 bases. There are 15 residues in the CDR3. Germline lookup yields CDR1 SGDLS and CDR2 YYNGEE. After removal of 3 bases from V and 0 bases from J, the junction contained 6 bases not matched to a gene. This CDR3 is CASSAGQAPSYEQYF. Written as DNA, the CDR3 is TGTGCCAGCAGCGCAGGACAGGCCCCCTCCTACGAGCAGTACTTC.

V gene TRBV28 combines with J gene TRBJ1-6; 11 bases agree with TRBD1. Trimming cost V 6 bases and J 9 bases; bases outside gene matches: 10. This CDR3 contains 16 residues. The germline V gene has CDR1 MDHEN and CDR2 SYDVKM. CDR3 nucleotide sequence: TGTGCCAGCAGCCTAAGGGGAGGGACAGGGGGTTCACCCCTCCACTTT. As protein: CASSLRGGTGGSPLHF.

There are a few counts of this clone. V is TRBV5-1 and J is TRBJ1-1; possibly TRBD1 for D (6 bases). This CDR3 region has 13 residues. Deletions cut 1 base from V and 6 bases from J, with 10 bases between. Germline V gives CDR1 SGHRS, CDR2 YFSETQ. The CDR3, as DNA: TGCGCCAGCAGCTTGCAGGGGATGGCTGAAGCTTTCTTT. Protein product: CASSLQGMAEAFF.